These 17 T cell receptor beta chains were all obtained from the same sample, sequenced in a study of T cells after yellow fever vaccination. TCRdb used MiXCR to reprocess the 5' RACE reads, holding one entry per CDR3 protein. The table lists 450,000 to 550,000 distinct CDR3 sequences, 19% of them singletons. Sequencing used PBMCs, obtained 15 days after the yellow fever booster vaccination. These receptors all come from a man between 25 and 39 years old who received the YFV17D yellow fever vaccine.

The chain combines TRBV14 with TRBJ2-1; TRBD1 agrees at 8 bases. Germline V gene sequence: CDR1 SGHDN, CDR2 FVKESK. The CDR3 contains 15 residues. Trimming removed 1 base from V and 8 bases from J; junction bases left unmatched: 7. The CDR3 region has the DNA TGTGCCAGCAGCCAAGTCCAGGGGGCGAGCTATGAGCAGTTCTTC. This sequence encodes CASSQVQGASYEQFF. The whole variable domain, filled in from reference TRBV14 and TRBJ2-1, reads EAGVTQFPSHSVIEKGQTVTLRCDPISGHDNLYWYRRVMGKEIKFLLHFVKESKQDESGMPNNRFLAERTGGTYSTLKVQPAELEDSGVYFCASSQVQGASYEQFFGPGTRLTVL.

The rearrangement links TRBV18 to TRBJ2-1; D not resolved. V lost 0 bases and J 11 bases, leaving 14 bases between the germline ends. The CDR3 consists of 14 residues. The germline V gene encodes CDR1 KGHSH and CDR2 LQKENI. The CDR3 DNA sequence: TGTGCCAGCTCACCACCGATAGCCCCCATGAAGCAGTTCTTC. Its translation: CASSPPIAPMKQFF.

Written as DNA, the CDR3 is TGTGCCAGCAGCCCCGGGACTCTCCTCACAGATACGCAGTATTTT. Protein sequence: CASSPGTLLTDTQYF. The rearrangement joins TRBV7-2 to TRBJ2-3; perhaps TRBD2 as D (6 bases). The ends were cut back, 5 bases at V and 2 bases at J, with 14 bases in the middle. The CDR3 is made up of 15 amino acids. Germline V gene lookup returns CDR1 SGHTA and CDR2 FQGNSA. The full variable domain, in which reference TRBV7-2 and TRBJ2-3 provide the parts outside the CDR3, is GAGVSQSPSNKVTEKGKDVELRCDPISGHTALYWYRQSLGQGLEFLIYFQGNSAPDKSGLPSDRFSAERTGGSVSTLTIQRTQQEDSAVYLCASSPGTLLTDTQYFGPGTRLTVL.

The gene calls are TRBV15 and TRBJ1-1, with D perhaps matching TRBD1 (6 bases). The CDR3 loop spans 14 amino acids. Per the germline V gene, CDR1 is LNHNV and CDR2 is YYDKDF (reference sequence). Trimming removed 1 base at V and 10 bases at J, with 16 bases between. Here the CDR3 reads CATSRGYREMGAFF. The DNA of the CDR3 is TGTGCCACCAGCAGAGGCTACAGGGAAATGGGAGCTTTCTTT.

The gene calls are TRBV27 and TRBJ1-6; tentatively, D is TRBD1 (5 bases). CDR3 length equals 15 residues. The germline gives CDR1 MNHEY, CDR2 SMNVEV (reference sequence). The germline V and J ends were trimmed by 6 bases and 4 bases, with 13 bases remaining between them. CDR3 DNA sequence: TGTGCCAGCAGGAGTCGGGACGGTTATAATTCACCCCTCCACTTT. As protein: CASRSRDGYNSPLHF.

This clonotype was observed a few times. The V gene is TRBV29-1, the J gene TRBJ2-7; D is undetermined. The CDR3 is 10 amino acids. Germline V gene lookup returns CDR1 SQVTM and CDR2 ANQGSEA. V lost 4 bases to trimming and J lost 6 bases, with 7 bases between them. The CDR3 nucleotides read TGCAGCGTTGGGGTAGGCGAGCAGTACTTC. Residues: CSVGVGEQYF.

Here the CDR3 reads CASSHTGTRYQETQYF. CDR3 bases: TGCGCCAGCAGCCACACCGGGACTAGGTACCAAGAGACCCAGTACTTC. The gene calls are TRBV5-1 and TRBJ2-5; TRBD2 agrees at 8 bases. Germline V lookup: CDR1 SGHRS, CDR2 YFSETQ. V lost 4 bases and J lost 0; bases outside the gene matches: 8. The CDR3 runs 16 residues.

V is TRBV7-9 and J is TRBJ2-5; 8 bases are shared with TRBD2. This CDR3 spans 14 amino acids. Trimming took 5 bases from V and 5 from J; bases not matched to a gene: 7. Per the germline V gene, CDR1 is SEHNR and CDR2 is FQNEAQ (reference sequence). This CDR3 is CASSRSGVRETQYF. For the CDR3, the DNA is TGTGCCAGCAGCCGTAGCGGGGTACGGGAGACCCAGTACTTC.

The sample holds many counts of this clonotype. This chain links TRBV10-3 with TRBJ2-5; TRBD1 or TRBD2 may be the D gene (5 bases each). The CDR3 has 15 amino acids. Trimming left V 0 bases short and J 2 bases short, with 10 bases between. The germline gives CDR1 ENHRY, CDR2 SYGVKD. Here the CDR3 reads CAISESNGGQETQYF. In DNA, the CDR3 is TGTGCCATCAGTGAGTCGAATGGGGGACAAGAGACCCAGTACTTC.

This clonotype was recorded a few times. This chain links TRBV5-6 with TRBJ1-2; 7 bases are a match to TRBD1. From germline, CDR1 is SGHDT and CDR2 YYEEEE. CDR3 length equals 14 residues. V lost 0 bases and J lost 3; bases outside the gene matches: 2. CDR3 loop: CASSLDRGYYGYTF. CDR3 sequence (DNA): TGTGCCAGCAGCTTGGACAGGGGATACTATGGCTACACCTTC.

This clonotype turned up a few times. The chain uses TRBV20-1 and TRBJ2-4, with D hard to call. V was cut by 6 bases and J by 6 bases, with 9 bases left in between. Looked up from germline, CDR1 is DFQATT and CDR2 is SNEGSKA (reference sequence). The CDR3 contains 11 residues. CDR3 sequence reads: CSAAPANIQYF. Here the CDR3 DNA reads TGCAGTGCGGCTCCGGCAAACATTCAGTACTTC.

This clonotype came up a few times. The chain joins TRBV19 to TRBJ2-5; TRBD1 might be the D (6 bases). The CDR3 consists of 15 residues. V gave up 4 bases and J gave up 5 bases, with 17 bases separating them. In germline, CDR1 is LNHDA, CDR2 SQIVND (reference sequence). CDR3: CASSSGQGLTETQYF. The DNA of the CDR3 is TGTGCCAGTAGTAGCGGGCAGGGGCTTACGGAGACCCAGTACTTC.

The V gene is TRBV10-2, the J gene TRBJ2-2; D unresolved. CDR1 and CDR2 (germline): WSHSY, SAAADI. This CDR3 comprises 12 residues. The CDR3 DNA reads TGCCACCCCGGTAGTCCGGCCGGGGAGCTGTTTTTT. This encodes CHPGSPAGELFF.

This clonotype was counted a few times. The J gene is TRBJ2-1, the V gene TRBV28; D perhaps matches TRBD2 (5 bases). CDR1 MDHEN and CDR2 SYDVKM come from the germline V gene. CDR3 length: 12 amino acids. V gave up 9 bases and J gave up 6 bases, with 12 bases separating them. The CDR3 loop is CASPSSSNEQFF. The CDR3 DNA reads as TGTGCCAGTCCGTCTAGCTCCAATGAGCAGTTCTTC. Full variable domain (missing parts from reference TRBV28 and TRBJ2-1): DVKVTQSSRYLVKRTGEKVFLECVQDMDHENMFWYRQDPGLGLRLIYFSYDVKMKEKGDIPEGYSVSREKKERFSLILESASTNQTSMYLCASPSSSNEQFFGPGTRLTVL.

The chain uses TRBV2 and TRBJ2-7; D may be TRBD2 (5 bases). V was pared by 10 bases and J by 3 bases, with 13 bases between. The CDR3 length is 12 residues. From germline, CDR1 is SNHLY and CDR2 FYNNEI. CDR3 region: CATSRGIYEQYF. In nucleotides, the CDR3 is TGTGCCACTAGCCGTGGGATCTACGAGCAGTACTTC.

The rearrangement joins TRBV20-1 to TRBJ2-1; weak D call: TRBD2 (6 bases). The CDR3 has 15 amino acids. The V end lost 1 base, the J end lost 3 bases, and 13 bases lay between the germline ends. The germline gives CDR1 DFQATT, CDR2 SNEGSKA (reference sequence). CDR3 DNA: TGCAGTGCTAGAGTGACGGGACTCCTCTACAATGAGCAGTTCTTC. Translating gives CSARVTGLLYNEQFF.

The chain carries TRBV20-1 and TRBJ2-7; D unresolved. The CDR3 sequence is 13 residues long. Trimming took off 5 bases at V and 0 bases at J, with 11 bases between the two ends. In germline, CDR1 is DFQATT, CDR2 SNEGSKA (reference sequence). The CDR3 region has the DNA TGCAGTGCTGGAAGCAGGACCTCCTACGAGCAGTACTTC. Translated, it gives CSAGSRTSYEQYF.